Presented here are 31 T cell receptor beta chains from one specimen sequenced in a study of blood T cell repertoires in COVID-19. Sequencing used immunoSEQ multiplex PCR; TCRdb keeps in-frame clones, though not all of them. The sample holds roughly 93,000 clones, 87% seen once. What was sequenced was peripheral blood. These receptors were obtained from a human donor in a cohort sampled during active COVID-19.

This rearrangement joins TRBV7-3 to TRBJ1-1, with 7 bases identical to TRBD1. The junction had 6 bases not matched to a gene; V was cut back by 2 bases and J by 9 bases. CDR3 size: 13 residues. Germline CDR1 and CDR2: SGHTA and FQGTGA. The CDR3 protein is CASSLQGDSKAFF. Written as DNA, the CDR3 is TGTGCCAGCAGCTTACAGGGGGATTCGAAAGCTTTCTTT.

DNA for the CDR3: TGTGCCAGTAGTGAGACAGGGCTAGCCGGGGAGCTGTTTTTT. Its protein product is CASSETGLAGELFF. V gene TRBV19 combines with J gene TRBJ2-2; the match to TRBD1 covers 7 bases. Trimming cost V 5 bases and J 6 bases; bases outside gene matches: 6. The CDR3 is 14 amino acids. Germline CDR1 and CDR2: LNHDA and SQIVND (reference sequence).

The chain couples TRBV24-1 to TRBJ2-2, with 10 nucleotides matching TRBD2. After removal of 8 bases from V and 1 base from J, the junction contained 9 bases not matched to a gene. The CDR3 totals 17 residues. Per the germline V gene, CDR1 is KGHDR and CDR2 is SFDVKD. CDR3 sequence: CATTGTSEHLNTGELFF. CDR3 bases: TGTGCCACCACGGGGACTAGCGAACATTTGAACACCGGGGAGCTGTTTTTT.

The chain has TRBV5-1 and TRBJ2-7; perhaps TRBD2 as D (6 bases). From germline, CDR1 is SGHRS and CDR2 YFSETQ. This CDR3 is 15 amino acids long. V was trimmed by 3 bases and J by 4 bases, leaving 17 bases between them. The CDR3 here is CASSSAGTDPYEQYF. The DNA for the CDR3 is TGCGCCAGCAGCTCGGCGGGGACGGATCCTTACGAGCAGTACTTC.

This chain links TRBV11-2 with TRBJ1-5, with 7 bases fitting TRBD1. Losses at the gene ends were 4 bases for V and 6 bases for J; bases not matched to a gene: 9. Germline V CDR1 and CDR2: SGHAT, FQNNGV. The CDR3 is made up of 15 amino acids. The CDR3 region has the DNA TGTGCCAGCAGCTCTGTACAGGGGCCAATTCAGCCCCAGCATTTT. Encoded protein: CASSSVQGPIQPQHF.

This chain uses TRBV6-5 with TRBJ1-2; possibly TRBD1 for D (5 bases). The CDR3 totals 11 residues. Germline V lookup: CDR1 MNHEY, CDR2 SVGAGI. Between the trimmed V and J ends, which lost 4 bases and 8 bases, there was a span of 8 bases. The CDR3 here is CASSSGRGYTF. CDR3 sequence (DNA): TGTGCCAGCAGTTCAGGGCGCGGCTACACCTTC.

In regard to this clone: The junction departs from the called germline gene at one end, perhaps through a read error. CDR3 coding DNA: TGCAGTGTCCTGACAGAGACTGAAACTTTCTTT. It yields the protein CSVLTETETFF. The rearrangement joins TRBV20-1 to TRBJ1-1; tentative D call: TRBD1 (5 bases). Germline CDR1 and CDR2: DFQATT and SNEGSKA (reference sequence). The CDR3 has 11 residues.

This rearrangement joins TRBV19 to TRBJ2-7; 8 bases align to TRBD1. Germline-derived CDR1 and CDR2 are LNHDA and SQIVND (reference sequence). Unmatched junction bases numbered 11, after V lost 3 bases and J lost 10 bases. The CDR3 loop spans 14 amino acids. The DNA of the CDR3 is TGTGCCAGTAGTATGGGACAGGAGCCTGGGTTCCAGTACTTC. The encoded protein is CASSMGQEPGFQYF.

The J gene is TRBJ2-3, the V gene TRBV11-3; 13 bases are a match to TRBD2. CDR1 is SGHNT, CDR2 YENEEA, per germline. The CDR3 is 16 amino acids. Losses at the gene ends were 5 bases for V and 7 bases for J; bases not matched to a gene: 9. CDR3 sequence: CASSPQLAGGVHTQYF. The CDR3 DNA reads as TGTGCCAGCAGCCCGCAACTAGCGGGAGGGGTACATACGCAGTATTTT.

V usage is TRBV28 and J usage is TRBJ1-4; no reliable D call. With 3 bases removed from V and 10 bases from J, the gap between germline ends came to 9 bases. Germline values: CDR1 MDHEN, CDR2 SYDVKM. CDR3 length: 12 residues. This CDR3 reads CASSLLRGKLFF. CDR3 bases: TGTGCCAGCAGTTTGTTGCGGGGAAAACTGTTTTTT.

This chain uses TRBV6-6 with TRBJ2-7, with D perhaps matching TRBD1 (5 bases). The CDR3 has 16 residues. Looked up from germline, CDR1 is MNHNY and CDR2 is SVGAGI (reference sequence). Trimming cost V 2 bases and J 2 bases, with 16 bases left between them. CDR3 sequence: CASSYRSGRSTYEQYF. CDR3 coding DNA: TGTGCCAGCAGTTACAGGTCAGGGCGATCCACCTACGAGCAGTACTTC.

V is TRBV10-2 and J is TRBJ1-2; TRBD1 matches 9 bases. The V segment lost 4 bases and the J segment 4 bases; nucleotides outside the gene matches: 10. CDR1 and CDR2 (germline): WSHSY, SAAADI. This CDR3 has 16 residues. The DNA of the CDR3 is TGCGCCAGCAGTGCCCAGGGGGGACAGGGCCTCTATGGCTACACCTTC. Residues: CASSAQGGQGLYGYTF.

The CDR3 DNA reads as TGTGCCAGCACCCAGACCAGCGGCCTCCAAGAGACCCAGTACTTC. Translation gives CASTQTSGLQETQYF. The genes are TRBV11-2 and TRBJ2-5, with D tentatively TRBD2 (5 bases). Germline CDR1 is SGHAT and CDR2 is FQNNGV. This CDR3 is 15 amino acids long. Trimming took off 7 bases at V and 1 base at J, with 16 bases between the two ends.

The rearrangement links TRBV2 to TRBJ2-2; TRBD2 matches 7 bases. The CDR3 loop spans 13 amino acids. Germline assignment: CDR1 SNHLY and CDR2 FYNNEI. V shed 4 bases and J 5 bases; nucleotides not matched to a gene: 1. CDR3 bases: TGTGCCAGCAGTGTCGGGGGGACCGGGGAGCTGTTTTTT. It yields the protein CASSVGGTGELFF.

The sample holds one count of this clone. Here the CDR3 reads CASSARQGVSNEKLFF. CDR3 bases: TGTGCCAGCAGCGCCCGACAGGGGGTGTCAAATGAAAAACTGTTTTTT. V and J are TRBV9 and TRBJ1-4; 9 bases are a match to TRBD1. Per germline, CDR1 SGDLS and CDR2 YYNGEE. The V and J ends lost 3 bases and 5 bases, in that order; junction bases with no gene match: 8. The CDR3 has 16 amino acids.

J is TRBJ1-2 and V is TRBV3-1 (or the pseudogene TRBV3-2); D remains unclear. Trimming removed 1 base at V and 4 bases at J, with 7 bases between. The CDR3 extends over 13 amino acids. Per germline, CDR1 LGHDT and CDR2 YNNKEL (reference sequence). CDR3 nucleotide sequence: TGTGCCAGCAGCCAAGGTAGCGTCTATGGCTACACCTTC. The encoded protein is CASSQGSVYGYTF.

This chain links TRBV5-6 with TRBJ2-2, with 9 bases that match TRBD1. Germline CDR1 and CDR2: SGHDT and YYEEEE. This CDR3 has 17 amino acids. J gave up 4 bases and V 4 bases, and 11 bases lay outside the gene matches. CDR3 sequence (DNA): TGTGCCAGCAGCCGATACAGTACAGGGGGCAGCACCGGGGAGCTGTTTTTT. This gives the protein CASSRYSTGGSTGELFF. Drawing the rest from reference TRBV5-6 and TRBJ2-2, the complete variable domain is DAGVTQSPTHLIKTRGQQVTLRCSPKSGHDTVSWYQQALGQGPQFIFQYYEEEERQRGNFPDRFSGHQFPNYSSELNVNALLLGDSALYLCASSRYSTGGSTGELFFGEGSRLTVL.

This chain joins TRBV28 and TRBJ2-5; 7 bases agree with TRBD1. Germline CDR1 and CDR2: MDHEN and SYDVKM. This CDR3 spans 14 amino acids. V shed 4 bases and J 2 bases; nucleotides not matched to a gene: 4. The CDR3: CASSSGQLQETQYF. In nucleotides, the CDR3 is TGTGCCAGCAGTTCGGGACAGTTACAAGAGACCCAGTACTTC.

The rearrangement uses TRBV3-1 (or the pseudogene TRBV3-2) and TRBJ2-4, with 9 bases lining up with TRBD2. CDR3 size: 16 residues. V lost 3 bases and J lost 7; bases outside the gene matches: 10. Per the germline V gene, CDR1 is LGHDT and CDR2 is YNNKEL (reference sequence). The CDR3 coding sequence is TGTGCCAGCAGCCATATAGGGCTAGCGGGAAGGAACATTCAGTACTTC. Protein product: CASSHIGLAGRNIQYF.

This chain uses TRBV3-1 (or the pseudogene TRBV3-2) with TRBJ1-5; D is ambiguous. Trimming pared 1 base from V and 0 bases from J, leaving 10 bases between. Germline V CDR1 and CDR2: LGHDT, YNNKEL (reference sequence). The CDR3 is 16 residues long. The CDR3 DNA reads as TGTGCCAGCAGCCAAGGGTCAGTAAATAGCAATCAGCCCCAGCATTTT. Its protein product is CASSQGSVNSNQPQHF.

The chain uses TRBV6-2 or TRBV6-3 and TRBJ2-2; D is uncertain. This CDR3 has 14 residues. The germline V gene encodes CDR1 MNHEY and CDR2 SVGEGT. V lost 4 bases, J lost 5 bases, and 11 bases lay in between. CDR3 coding DNA: TGTGCCAGCAGTTCCCGAACCGAGACCGGGGAGCTGTTTTTT. Residues: CASSSRTETGELFF.

This clone was detected once. The rearrangement joins TRBV7-2 to TRBJ2-7, with 13 bases matching TRBD2. CDR3 length equals 14 residues. Trimming removed 5 bases from V and 6 bases from J; junction bases left unmatched: 4. Germline assignment: CDR1 SGHTA and CDR2 FQGNSA. This CDR3 is CASSTRLAGGEQYF. The DNA of the CDR3 is TGTGCCAGCAGCACCAGACTAGCGGGAGGCGAGCAGTACTTC.

The chain employs TRBV5-1 and TRBJ2-1; D is ambiguous. Per the germline V gene, CDR1 is SGHRS and CDR2 is YFSETQ. CDR3 length: 14 amino acids. V was trimmed by 4 bases and J by 7 bases, leaving 15 bases between them. The CDR3 bases are TGCGCCAGCAGCCGCCCCGGAGAACGGAATGAGCAGTTCTTC. This gives the protein CASSRPGERNEQFF. Supplemented by reference TRBV5-1 and TRBJ2-1, the full variable domain reads KAGVTQTPRYLIKTRGQQVTLSCSPISGHRSVSWYQQTPGQGLQFLFEYFSETQRNKGNFPGRFSGRQFSNSRSEMNVSTLELGDSALYLCASSRPGERNEQFFGPGTRLTVL.

This clone was seen just once. The chain couples TRBV9 to TRBJ1-2; 7 bases are a match to TRBD1. CDR1 is SGDLS and CDR2 is YYNGEE in the germline V gene. This CDR3 region has 14 residues. After removal of 7 bases from V and 3 bases from J, the junction contained 9 bases not matched to a gene. The CDR3: CASAEGTAYYGYTF. Here the CDR3 DNA reads TGTGCCAGCGCGGAGGGGACAGCTTACTATGGCTACACCTTC.

This chain links TRBV30 with TRBJ1-5, with unresolved D. Germline CDR1 GTSNPN, CDR2 SVGIG (reference sequence). The ends were cut back, 3 bases at V and 0 bases at J, with 12 bases in the middle. The CDR3 consists of 15 residues. The CDR3 DNA reads as TGTGCCTGGAGCCACACATCTGATAGCAATCAGCCCCAGCATTTT. Encoded protein: CAWSHTSDSNQPQHF.

This chain links TRBV2 with TRBJ2-1; 8 bases are a match to TRBD2. The CDR3 length is 13 residues. V dropped 10 bases and J dropped 1; count of bases not matched to a gene: 3. CDR1 is SNHLY and CDR2 is FYNNEI in the germline V gene. The CDR3 bases are TGTGCCACTCGACTAGCGTCCTACAATGAGCAGTTCTTC. It translates to CATRLASYNEQFF.

The chain recombines TRBV5-5 with TRBJ2-7; D is unresolved. This CDR3 has 13 amino acids. Germline V lookup: CDR1 SGHKS, CDR2 YYEKEE (reference sequence). Trimming took 5 bases from V and 5 from J, leaving 14 bases between them. The chain's CDR3 is CASSWALFDEQYF. The CDR3 nucleotides read TGTGCCAGCAGTTGGGCTCTGTTTGACGAGCAGTACTTC.

The J gene is TRBJ2-2, the V gene TRBV7-3; no definite D call. Germline V gene lookup returns CDR1 SGHTA and CDR2 FQGTGA. The CDR3 sequence is 12 residues long. V dropped 8 bases and J dropped 7 bases, with 11 bases sitting between them. CDR3 in amino acids: CASSQTGGELFF. CDR3 sequence (DNA): TGTGCCAGCTCTCAGACTGGCGGGGAGCTGTTTTTT. Full variable domain (missing parts from reference TRBV7-3 and TRBJ2-2): GAGVSQTPSNKVTEKGKYVELRCDPISGHTALYWYRQSLGQGPEFLIYFQGTGAADDSGLPNDRFFAVRPEGSVSTLKIQRTERGDSAVYLCASSQTGGELFFGEGSRLTVL.

The chain recombines TRBV24-1 with TRBJ2-1; 7 bases match TRBD2. Per the germline V gene, CDR1 is KGHDR and CDR2 is SFDVKD. Trimming cost V 3 bases and J 3 bases; bases outside gene matches: 13. There are 18 residues in the CDR3. The CDR3 reads CATSDVDGAGAFYNEQFF. CDR3 DNA sequence: TGTGCCACCAGTGATGTAGACGGGGCGGGAGCGTTCTACAATGAGCAGTTCTTC.

The chain is built from TRBV28 and TRBJ1-1; 7 nucleotides line up with TRBD1. Trimming took 6 bases from V and 3 from J; bases not matched to a gene: 1. CDR1 and CDR2 from the germline V gene are MDHEN and SYDVKM. CDR3 length equals 12 residues. CDR3 nucleotides: TGTGCCAGCAGCAGGGGGGACACTGAAGCTTTCTTT. Its protein is CASSRGDTEAFF.

This chain links TRBV7-3 with TRBJ1-4; 11 nucleotides align to TRBD1. The CDR3 length is 15 residues. V lost 9 bases and J lost 6; bases outside the gene matches: 9. Germline assignment: CDR1 SGHTA and CDR2 FQGTGA. CDR3 sequence: CAREPGTGGDEKLFF. In DNA, the CDR3 is TGTGCCAGGGAACCCGGGACAGGGGGGGATGAAAAACTGTTTTTT.